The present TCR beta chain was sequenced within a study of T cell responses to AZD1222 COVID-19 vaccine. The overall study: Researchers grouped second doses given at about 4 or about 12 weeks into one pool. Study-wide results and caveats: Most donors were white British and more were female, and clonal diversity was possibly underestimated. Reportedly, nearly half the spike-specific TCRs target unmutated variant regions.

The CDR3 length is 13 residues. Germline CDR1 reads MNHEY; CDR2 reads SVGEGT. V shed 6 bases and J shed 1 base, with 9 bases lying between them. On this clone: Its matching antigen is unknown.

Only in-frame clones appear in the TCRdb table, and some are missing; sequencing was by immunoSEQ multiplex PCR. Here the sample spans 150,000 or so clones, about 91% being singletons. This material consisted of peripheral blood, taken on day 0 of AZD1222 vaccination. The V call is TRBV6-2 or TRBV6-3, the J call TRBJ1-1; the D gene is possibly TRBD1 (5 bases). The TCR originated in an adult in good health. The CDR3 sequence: CASSPGWNTEAFF. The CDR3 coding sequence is TGTGCCAGCAGCCCAGGGTGGAACACTGAAGCTTTCTTT.